This T cell receptor (beta chain) is from a study of T-cell reconstitution after alpha-beta-depleted transplantation in children. Study-wide results and limits: It was reported that alpha-beta T cells came from several hundred expanded graft clones (about two months after transplant).

Unique molecular identifiers were incorporated when the TCRbeta library was constructed. In TCRdb, the PCR reads were re-called with MiXCR into one record per CDR3 protein. The sample lists 550,000 to 800,000 distinct CDR3 sequences, approximately 14% occurring once. As concerns this clonotype: What it binds is not known.

Per germline, CDR1 SGHKS and CDR2 YYEKEE (reference sequence). The trim removed 3 bases at V and 11 bases at J, leaving 8 bases unmatched. This CDR3 contains 13 residues. This TCR was sampled from a girl aged 2-15 years with congenital amegakaryocytic thrombocytopenia, due to receive a stem cell transplant. This specimen consisted of PBMCs, obtained before TCRalphabeta/CD19-depleted stem cell transplant. The J gene is TRBJ2-3, the V gene TRBV5-5; TRBD1 aligns across 8 bases. The CDR3 region is CASSSRQGLGQYF. The CDR3 nucleotides are TGTGCCAGCAGCTCCCGACAGGGGCTGGGGCAGTATTTT.